The next 6 T cell receptor beta chains were all read from a single sample in a study of human T cells and chemical hapten exposure. This sample's time point: patch test 2, 6 weeks after DPC sensitization. The treatment is: therapeutic diphenylcyclopropenone sensitization with weekly scalp DPC. TCRdb ran MiXCR on the RACE reads and lists one entry per CDR3 protein. Of fewer than 80,000 distinct CDR3 sequences listed, approximately 10% were seen once; the top ten hold around 6.8%. The sequencing used whole blood, collected in connection with sensitization to the hapten diphenylcyclopropenone (DPC). These receptors were obtained from a woman aged 45-65 years with alopecia areata. Some clones in this sample may be carry-over from other donors' samples.

The chain combines TRBV7-9 with TRBJ1-1; possibly TRBD1 for D (6 bases). V dropped 5 bases and J dropped 4 bases, with 11 bases sitting between them. Germline V gene lookup returns CDR1 SEHNR and CDR2 FQNEAQ (reference sequence). The CDR3 is 13 residues long. The DNA of the CDR3 is TGTGCCAGCAGCCCCGAGGGGGGCACTGAAGCTTTCTTT. It specifies CASSPEGGTEAFF.

This clonotype was seen ten or more times. For the CDR3, the DNA is TGTGCCAGCAGCTTAGCTTCGACCGGGGGCTACACCTTC. Its protein is CASSLASTGGYTF. The chain has TRBV7-8 and TRBJ1-2; D is undetermined. The germline CDR1 and CDR2 sequences are SGHVS and FQNEAQ. The CDR3 is 13 residues long. V dropped 0 bases and J dropped 8 bases, with 10 bases sitting between them.

The V call is TRBV7-2, the J call TRBJ2-7; maybe TRBD1 (5 bases). The CDR3 runs 14 residues. Per the germline V gene, CDR1 is SGHTA and CDR2 is FQGNSA. Deletions cut 3 bases from V and 2 bases from J, with 11 bases between. CDR3 region: CASSLGRVPYEQYF. The CDR3 DNA reads as TGTGCCAGCAGCTTGGGCAGGGTCCCCTACGAGCAGTACTTC.

The V gene is TRBV29-1, the J gene TRBJ1-1; 7 bases match TRBD1. The length of the CDR3 is 14 residues. Unmatched junction bases numbered 8, after V lost 2 bases and J lost 5 bases. The V gene's germline CDR1 is SQVTM and CDR2 ANQGSEA. The CDR3 region is CSVEQTGAGTEAFF. CDR3 nucleotide sequence: TGCAGCGTTGAACAAACAGGGGCGGGGACTGAAGCTTTCTTT.

This clonotype was detected many times. DNA of the CDR3: TGTGCCAGCAGCTTCACTAGCGGGCAAGATACGCAGTATTTT. Translating it yields CASSFTSGQDTQYF. V and J are TRBV3-1 and TRBJ2-3, with TRBD2 matching 9 bases. In germline, CDR1 is LGHDT, CDR2 YNNKEL (reference sequence). The V segment lost 5 bases and the J segment 5 bases; nucleotides outside the gene matches: 5. The CDR3 length is 14 residues.

This clonotype was seen repeatedly, ten times or more. This rearrangement joins TRBV9 to TRBJ1-2; possibly TRBD1 for D (6 bases). The CDR3 contains 15 residues. Germline V gene sequence: CDR1 SGDLS, CDR2 YYNGEE. V was trimmed by 0 bases and J by 3 bases, leaving 12 bases between them. DNA for the CDR3: TGTGCCAGCAGCGTAGGAACAGGGAGGGACTATGGCTACACCTTC. Protein sequence: CASSVGTGRDYGYTF.